Each of the 13 T cell receptor beta chains below was sequenced from the same sample in a study of shared clonotypes between healthy human individuals (dated by TCRdb to the early 2020s). The library came from the immunoSEQ multiplex PCR assay. Held by TCRdb, this immuneACCESS table contains in-frame sequences only and omits some clones. Under half of the omission traces to an unresolved V gene where checked; the cause of the rest is unknown. The sample profile shows around 2,100,000 clones; roughly 94% of them were found once. The top ten constitute around 1.2% of the sample. CD8 naive samples were obtained by positive selection for CCR7 among CD45RO-negative cells, yielding a CD45RA+CCR7+ population from which TemRA cells were excluded. The sample taken for sequencing was naive CD8+ T cells sorted from blood. Sample cell subset or site, as interpreted from the label and publication: CD45RA+CCR7+. Receptors originate from a man aged 18 to 35 in good health.

V gene TRBV7-6 combines with J gene TRBJ1-1, with no clear D. The germline V and J ends were trimmed by 5 bases and 2 bases, with 6 bases remaining between them. This CDR3 comprises 12 residues. Per the germline V gene, CDR1 is SGHVS and CDR2 is FNYEAQ. CDR3 nucleotides: TGTGCCAGCAGCCACGAAAACACTGAAGCTTTCTTT. Its translation is CASSHENTEAFF.

This clone was seen once. Additional DNA sequences in this sample encode the identical CDR3. This chain connects TRBV7-3 to TRBJ2-7, with D possibly called TRBD1 or TRBD2 (5 bases each). Germline CDR1 SGHTA, CDR2 FQGTGA. Trimming took 2 bases from V and 3 from J, leaving 8 bases between them. The CDR3 has 13 amino acids. The CDR3 here is CASSLGGGYEQYF. CDR3 DNA sequence: TGTGCCAGCAGCTTAGGTGGGGGCTACGAGCAGTACTTC. Full variable domain (outside the CDR3, taken from reference TRBV7-3 and TRBJ2-7): GAGVSQTPSNKVTEKGKYVELRCDPISGHTALYWYRQSLGQGPEFLIYFQGTGAADDSGLPNDRFFAVRPEGSVSTLKIQRTERGDSAVYLCASSLGGGYEQYFGPGTRLTVT.

The chain carries TRBV27 and TRBJ2-1, with 8 positions matching TRBD2. The CDR3 totals 15 residues. Trimming took 5 bases from V and 7 from J; bases not matched to a gene: 10. From germline, CDR1 is MNHEY and CDR2 SMNVEV (reference sequence). The chain's CDR3 is CASSPFAGLENEQFF. Here the CDR3 DNA reads TGTGCCAGCAGTCCCTTTGCGGGACTAGAGAATGAGCAGTTCTTC.

The rearrangement uses TRBV6-4 and TRBJ2-3, with D unclear. The CDR3 length is 14 residues. Germline V lookup: CDR1 MRHNA, CDR2 SNTAGT. Trimming took 7 bases from V and 1 from J, leaving 12 bases between them. The CDR3 loop is CASNRNWGTDTQYF. CDR3 in DNA: TGTGCCAGCAATAGAAATTGGGGCACAGATACGCAGTATTTT.

The V call is TRBV4-2, the J call TRBJ2-3; maybe TRBD2 (7 bases). V was cut by 0 bases and J by 3 bases, with 16 bases left in between. The CDR3 totals 17 residues. CDR1 and CDR2 (germline): LGHNA, YNFKEQ. The CDR3 reads CASSQDEGGVDTDTQYF. The CDR3 DNA reads TGTGCCAGCAGCCAAGATGAGGGGGGGGTAGATACAGATACGCAGTATTTT.

V usage is TRBV4-1 and J usage is TRBJ1-2; tentatively, D is TRBD1 (6 bases). Trimming removed 0 bases from V and 6 bases from J, with 14 bases in between. The CDR3 spans 15 residues. CDR1 is MGHRA, CDR2 YSYEKL, per germline. The CDR3 loop is CASSQDREGDNGYTF. The DNA for the CDR3 is TGCGCCAGCAGCCAAGACCGGGAGGGGGATAATGGCTACACCTTC.

The gene calls are TRBV23-1 and TRBJ2-7, with 7 nucleotides matching TRBD2. TRBV23-1 is an ORF; its function is uncertain. The CDR3 totals 14 residues. J was trimmed by 3 bases and V by 6 bases; bases with no gene match: 8. CDR3 sequence (DNA): TGCGCCAGCAGGGGAGGGCAGGAGGACTACGAGCAGTACTTC. Translation: CASRGGQEDYEQYF.

CDR3 nucleotide sequence: TGTGCCACCAGCAGTGGGACTAGCGGGGAGTATGAGCAGTTCTTC. Its translation is CATSSGTSGEYEQFF. The chain carries TRBV15 and TRBJ2-1; 13 nucleotides align to TRBD2. The trim removed 3 bases at V and 8 bases at J, leaving 4 bases unmatched. The CDR3 loop spans 15 amino acids. CDR1 LNHNV and CDR2 YYDKDF come from the germline V gene (reference sequence).

The CDR3 nucleotides are TGTGCCAGCAGCCAGACTCCAGGGAGGACTGAAGCTTTCTTT. Its translation is CASSQTPGRTEAFF. The genes are TRBV6-4 and TRBJ1-1, with a tentative D call TRBD1 (5 bases). With 6 bases removed from V and 5 bases from J, the gap between germline ends came to 16 bases. This CDR3 is built from 14 residues. Germline assignment: CDR1 MRHNA and CDR2 SNTAGT.

This sequence joins TRBV2 and TRBJ2-4; TRBD2 matches 13 bases. The J segment lost 6 bases and the V segment lost 8 bases, leaving 7 bases of the junction unmatched. CDR3 length: 15 amino acids. Germline CDR1 and CDR2: SNHLY and FYNNEI. Here the CDR3 DNA reads TGTGCCAGCCGGACTAGCGGGAGTGCGGTAAACATTCAGTACTTC. It codes for CASRTSGSAVNIQYF.

The V and J genes are TRBV29-1 and TRBJ1-3; D not resolved. The CDR3 extends over 12 amino acids. The V end lost 3 bases, the J end lost 4 bases, and 7 bases lay between the germline ends. The germline V gene has CDR1 SQVTM and CDR2 ANQGSEA. CDR3 region: CSVEDKGNTIYF. The CDR3 DNA reads TGCAGCGTTGAGGATAAGGGAAACACCATATATTTT.

The rearrangement uses TRBV6-6 and TRBJ2-7; the D gene could be TRBD1 or TRBD2 (5 bases each). Per the germline V gene, CDR1 is MNHNY and CDR2 is SVGAGI (reference sequence). V lost 8 bases and J lost 3, with 11 bases in between. The CDR3 totals 12 residues. The CDR3 sequence: CASGGDLYEQYF. The CDR3 nucleotides are TGTGCCAGCGGTGGGGACCTCTACGAGCAGTACTTC.

The V and J genes are TRBV5-5 and TRBJ2-7; 8 bases match TRBD2. The CDR3 spans 13 residues. The germline gives CDR1 SGHKS, CDR2 YYEKEE (reference sequence). With V trimmed by 4 bases and J by 3 bases, 3 bases remained unmatched. In DNA, the CDR3 is TGTGCCAGCAGCGCCGGGACTAGCTACGAGCAGTACTTC. Protein sequence: CASSAGTSYEQYF.